The rows below give T cell receptor beta chains drawn from one sample of a study of T cells in localized non-small cell lung cancer. The data were produced by immunoSEQ multiplex PCR, yet TCRdb's version contains in-frame clones alone and is incomplete. The repertoire holds about 53,000 clones, with approximately 80% as singletons. The sample here was peripheral blood mononuclear cells, taken before any cancer treatment. The receptors derive from a man aged 35-75 years with stage III lung adenocarcinoma. CDR3s include the opening cysteine and the closing phenylalanine or tryptophan. Fields, in order: J gene, V gene, clone size, D gene, CDR3 protein, CDR3 DNA. The D gene is left open where the match is weak. Size values are once, few and many counts, or a class for expanded clones, and some rows have none.

TRBJ1-2 | TRBV19 | NA | TRBD1 | CASADRGRNGYTF | TGTGCCAGCGCGGACAGGGGGAGGAATGGCTACACCTTC
TRBJ1-2 | TRBV9 | NA | NA | CASSVDPLTGNYGYTF | TGTGCCAGCAGCGTAGATCCCCTGACAGGCAACTATGGCTACACCTTC
TRBJ1-2 | TRBV6-6 | NA | NA | CASSSLQGRDGYTF | TGTGCCAGCAGTTCGCTTCAGGGTAGGGATGGCTACACCTTC
TRBJ2-7 | TRBV5-6 | NA | TRBD1 | CASSLTGGSTYEQYF | TGTGCCAGCAGCTTAACAGGGGGCTCTACCTACGAGCAGTACTTC
TRBJ2-3 | TRBV4-3 | NA | NA | CASSQDPSFRAPDTQYF | TGCGCCAGCAGCCAAGATCCCAGTTTCAGGGCCCCCGATACGCAGTATTTT
TRBJ2-1 | TRBV7-7 | NA | NA | CASSLAGGDEQFF | TGTGCCAGCAGCTTGGCAGGGGGGGATGAGCAGTTCTTC
TRBJ1-1 | TRBV7-6 | few | NA | CASSRTGNTEAFF | TGTGCCAGCAGCCGAACAGGGAACACTGAAGCTTTCTTT
TRBJ1-3 | TRBV4-2 | NA | NA | CASSQKGKGVRNTIYF | TGTGCCAGCAGCCAAAAAGGAAAGGGTGTCAGAAACACCATATATTTT
TRBJ2-7 | TRBV29-1 | NA | NA | CSVEMGQHEQYF | TGCAGCGTTGAAATGGGGCAACACGAGCAGTACTTC
TRBJ2-3 | TRBV19 | NA | TRBD2 | CASRTSGGGTDTQYF | TGTGCCAGTAGAACTAGCGGGGGGGGCACAGATACGCAGTATTTT
TRBJ2-1 | TRBV20-1 | NA | NA | CSAKRDNEQFF | TGCAGTGCTAAGAGGGACAATGAGCAGTTCTTC
TRBJ1-1 | TRBV5-6 | NA | TRBD1 | CASSFSGTGYTEAFF | TGTGCCAGCAGCTTTAGCGGGACAGGGTATACTGAAGCTTTCTTT
TRBJ2-3 | TRBV5-1 | NA | NA | CASSLASGSTDTQYF | TGCGCCAGCAGCTTGGCCAGCGGGAGCACAGATACGCAGTATTTT
TRBJ2-7 | TRBV7-8 | NA | NA | CASSLGRAGYEQYF | TGTGCCAGCAGCTTAGGGCGTGCGGGCTACGAGCAGTACTTC
TRBJ2-7 | TRBV28 | NA | TRBD2 | CASRGGGAGEQYF | TGTGCCAGCAGAGGCGGGGGGGCTGGGGAGCAGTACTTC
TRBJ2-7 | TRBV18 | NA | NA | CASSPRDPDRTYEQYF | TGTGCCAGCTCACCACGGGACCCCGATCGGACGTACGAGCAGTACTTC
TRBJ2-5 | TRBV11-3 | NA | TRBD1 | CASRTGGKGETQYF | TGTGCCAGTCGGACAGGTGGGAAGGGAGAGACCCAGTACTTC
TRBJ2-3 | TRBV6-6 | NA | NA | CASSLLGRDTQYF | TGTGCCAGCAGTCTTCTTGGGCGGGATACGCAGTATTTT
TRBJ2-1 | TRBV5-1 | NA | NA | CASSVEGSTSYNEQFF | TGCGCCAGCAGCGTCGAAGGGTCGACCTCCTACAATGAGCAGTTCTTC
TRBJ1-1 | TRBV6-4 | NA | TRBD1 | CASSRDRETEAFF | TGTGCCAGCAGTCGGGACAGGGAGACTGAAGCTTTCTTT
TRBJ1-5 | TRBV30 | few | NA | CAWSDTGYSNQPQHF | TGTGCCTGGAGTGACACGGGATATAGCAATCAGCCCCAGCATTTT
TRBJ2-2 | TRBV4-3 | NA | TRBD1 | CASSGQGWAGELFF | TGCGCCAGCAGCGGACAGGGGTGGGCCGGGGAGCTGTTTTTT
TRBJ1-4 | TRBV25-1 | NA | NA | CASRPRDGNEKLFF | TGTGCCAGCCGTCCCAGGGACGGTAATGAAAAACTGTTTTTT
TRBJ2-5 | TRBV2 | NA | TRBD2 | CASSWTSGQETQYF | TGTGCCAGCAGTTGGACTAGCGGGCAAGAGACCCAGTACTTC
TRBJ2-5 | TRBV2 | NA | NA | CASSGSPGDQETQYF | TGTGCCAGCTCCGGATCCCCAGGGGATCAAGAGACCCAGTACTTC
TRBJ2-1 | TRBV5-1 | NA | NA | CASSPLGQVEQFF | TGCGCCAGCAGCCCCTTAGGGCAGGTTGAGCAGTTCTTC
TRBJ2-5 | TRBV30 | few | NA | CAWNGKESEYQETQYF | TGTGCCTGGAATGGTAAGGAGTCAGAGTACCAAGAGACCCAGTACTTC
TRBJ2-1 | TRBV6-1 | once | TRBD1 | CASSDRDSFSYNEQFF | TGTGCCAGCAGTGACCGGGACAGCTTCTCCTACAATGAGCAGTTCTTC
TRBJ2-2 | TRBV27 | once | TRBD1 | CASAKGAMNTGELFF | TGTGCCAGCGCTAAGGGGGCTATGAACACCGGGGAGCTGTTTTTT
TRBJ1-1 | TRBV30 | NA | NA | CAWSGNGGYTEAFF | TGTGCCTGGAGTGGAAATGGGGGGTATACTGAAGCTTTCTTT
TRBJ1-1 | TRBV7-2 | NA | NA | CASSLGFEGNTEAFF | TGTGCCAGCAGCTTAGGTTTTGAGGGTAACACTGAAGCTTTCTTT
TRBJ1-2 | TRBV2 | few | TRBD1 | CASSSTGDGYTF | TGTGCCAGCAGTTCGACAGGGGATGGCTACACCTTC
TRBJ2-7 | TRBV5-1 | once | TRBD1 | CASQGAYEQYF | TGCGCCAGCCAGGGGGCGTACGAGCAGTACTTC
TRBJ2-1 | TRBV6-5 | NA | TRBD1 | CASSYGTGGGYEQFF | TGTGCCAGCAGTTACGGGACAGGGGGTGGGTATGAGCAGTTCTTC
TRBJ2-1 | TRBV5-6 | NA | NA | CASSSLSGYTDNEQFF | TGTGCCAGCAGCTCCCTCTCAGGTTATACGGACAATGAGCAGTTCTTC